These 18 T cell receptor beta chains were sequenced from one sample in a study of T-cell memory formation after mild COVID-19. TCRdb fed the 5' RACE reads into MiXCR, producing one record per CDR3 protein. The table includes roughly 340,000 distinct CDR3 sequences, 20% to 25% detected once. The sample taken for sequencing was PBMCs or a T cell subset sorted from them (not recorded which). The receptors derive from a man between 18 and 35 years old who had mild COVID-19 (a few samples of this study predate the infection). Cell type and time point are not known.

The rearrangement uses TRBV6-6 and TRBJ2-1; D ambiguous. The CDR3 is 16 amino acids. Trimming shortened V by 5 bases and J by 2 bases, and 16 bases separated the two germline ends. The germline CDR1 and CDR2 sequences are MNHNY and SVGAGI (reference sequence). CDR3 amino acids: CASSRPTVKAYNEQFF. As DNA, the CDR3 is TGTGCCAGCAGTCGCCCTACGGTTAAGGCCTACAATGAGCAGTTCTTC.

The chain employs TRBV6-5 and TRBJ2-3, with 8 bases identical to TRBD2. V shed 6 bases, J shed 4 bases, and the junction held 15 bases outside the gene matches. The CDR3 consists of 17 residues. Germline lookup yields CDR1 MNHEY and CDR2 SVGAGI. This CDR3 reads CASSRGGIARKADTQYF. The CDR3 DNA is TGTGCCAGCAGCCGCGGGGGGATAGCGCGTAAGGCAGATACGCAGTATTTT.

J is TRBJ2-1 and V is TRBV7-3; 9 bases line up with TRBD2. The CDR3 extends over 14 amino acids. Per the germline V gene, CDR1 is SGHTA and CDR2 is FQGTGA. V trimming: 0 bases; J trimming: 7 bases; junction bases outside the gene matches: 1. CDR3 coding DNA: TGTGCCAGCAGCTTAACAGCGGGGGGTAATGAGCAGTTCTTC. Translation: CASSLTAGGNEQFF.

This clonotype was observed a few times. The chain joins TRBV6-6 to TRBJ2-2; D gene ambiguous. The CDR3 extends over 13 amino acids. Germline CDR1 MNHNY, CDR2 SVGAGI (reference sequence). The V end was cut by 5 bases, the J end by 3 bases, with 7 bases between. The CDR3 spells CASSQGYTGELFF. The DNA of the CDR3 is TGTGCCAGCAGTCAAGGGTACACCGGGGAGCTGTTTTTT.

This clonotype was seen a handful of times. The CDR3 DNA sequence: TGTGCCATCGGGGACGGAAGCTCCTACGAGCAGTACGTC. Residues: CAIGDGSSYEQYV. The V gene is TRBV10-3, the J gene TRBJ2-7, with D possibly called TRBD1 or TRBD2 (5 bases each). CDR1 and CDR2 from the germline V gene are ENHRY and SYGVKD. This CDR3 has 13 residues. V dropped 8 bases and J dropped 0 bases, with 11 bases sitting between them.

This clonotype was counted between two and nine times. Here the CDR3 reads CASSQDGGDNSPLHF. The CDR3, as DNA: TGCGCCAGCAGCCAAGATGGAGGGGATAATTCACCCCTCCACTTT. The chain carries TRBV4-3 and TRBJ1-6; tentative D call: TRBD1 (5 bases). This CDR3 is 15 amino acids long. The V end was cut by 0 bases, the J end by 5 bases, with 8 bases between. Looked up from germline, CDR1 is LGHNA and CDR2 is YSLEER.

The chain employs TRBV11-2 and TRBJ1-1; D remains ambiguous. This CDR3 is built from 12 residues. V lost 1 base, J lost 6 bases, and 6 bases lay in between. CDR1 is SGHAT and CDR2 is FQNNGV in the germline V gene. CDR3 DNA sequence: TGTGCCAGCAGCTTAGTATCCCCTGAAGCTTTCTTT. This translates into CASSLVSPEAFF.

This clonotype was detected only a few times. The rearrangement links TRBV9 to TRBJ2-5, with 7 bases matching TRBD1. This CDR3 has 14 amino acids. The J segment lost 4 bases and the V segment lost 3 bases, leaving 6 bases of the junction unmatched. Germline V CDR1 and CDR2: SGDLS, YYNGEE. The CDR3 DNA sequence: TGTGCCAGCAGCGGTGACCGGGACAGAGAGACCCAGTACTTC. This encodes CASSGDRDRETQYF.

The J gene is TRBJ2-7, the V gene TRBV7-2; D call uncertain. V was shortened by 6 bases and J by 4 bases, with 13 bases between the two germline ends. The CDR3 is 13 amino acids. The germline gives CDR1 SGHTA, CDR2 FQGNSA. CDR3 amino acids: CASRGLPEYEQYF. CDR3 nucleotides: TGTGCCAGCAGAGGTCTCCCCGAATACGAGCAGTACTTC.

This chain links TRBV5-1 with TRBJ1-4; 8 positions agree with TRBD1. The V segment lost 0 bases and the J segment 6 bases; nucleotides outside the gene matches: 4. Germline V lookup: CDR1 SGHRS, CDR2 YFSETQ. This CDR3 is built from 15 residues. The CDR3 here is CASSLAPGGDEKLFF. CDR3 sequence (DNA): TGCGCCAGCAGCTTGGCCCCAGGGGGCGATGAAAAACTGTTTTTT.

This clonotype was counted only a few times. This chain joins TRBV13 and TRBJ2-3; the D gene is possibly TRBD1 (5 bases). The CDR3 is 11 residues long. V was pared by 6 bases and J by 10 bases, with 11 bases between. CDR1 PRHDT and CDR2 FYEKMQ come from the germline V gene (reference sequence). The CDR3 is CASSLIGAQYF. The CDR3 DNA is TGTGCCAGCAGTCTGATAGGGGCGCAGTATTTT.

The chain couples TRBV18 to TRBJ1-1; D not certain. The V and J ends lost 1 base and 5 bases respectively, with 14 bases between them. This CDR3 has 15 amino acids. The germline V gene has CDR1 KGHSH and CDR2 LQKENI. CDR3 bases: TGTGCCAGCTCACCACTACAGTGGGGAGAAACTGAAGCTTTCTTT. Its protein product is CASSPLQWGETEAFF.

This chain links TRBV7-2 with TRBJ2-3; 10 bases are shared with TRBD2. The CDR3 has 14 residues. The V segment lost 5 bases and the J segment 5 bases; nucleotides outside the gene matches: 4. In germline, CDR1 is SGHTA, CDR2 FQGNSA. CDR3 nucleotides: TGTGCCAGCAGCCAGGGACTAGCGAGAGATACGCAGTATTTT. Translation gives CASSQGLARDTQYF.

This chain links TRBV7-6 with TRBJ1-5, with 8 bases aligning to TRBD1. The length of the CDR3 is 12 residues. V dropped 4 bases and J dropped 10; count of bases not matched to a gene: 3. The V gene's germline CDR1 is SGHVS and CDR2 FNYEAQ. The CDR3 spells CASSSDRGPQHF. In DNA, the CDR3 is TGTGCCAGCAGCTCCGACAGGGGACCCCAGCATTTT.

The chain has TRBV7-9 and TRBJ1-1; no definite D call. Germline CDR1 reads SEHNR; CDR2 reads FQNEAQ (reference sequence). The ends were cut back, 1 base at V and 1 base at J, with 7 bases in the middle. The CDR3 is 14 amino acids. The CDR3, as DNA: TGTGCCAGCAGCTTAGAGGGCTGGAACACTGAAGCTTTCTTT. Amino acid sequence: CASSLEGWNTEAFF.

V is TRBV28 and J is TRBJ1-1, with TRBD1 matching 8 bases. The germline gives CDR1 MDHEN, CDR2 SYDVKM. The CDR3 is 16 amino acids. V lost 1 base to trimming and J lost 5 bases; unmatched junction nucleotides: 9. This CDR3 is CASSLSPGGAWTEAFF. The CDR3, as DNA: TGTGCCAGCAGTTTATCCCCAGGGGGCGCCTGGACTGAAGCTTTCTTT.

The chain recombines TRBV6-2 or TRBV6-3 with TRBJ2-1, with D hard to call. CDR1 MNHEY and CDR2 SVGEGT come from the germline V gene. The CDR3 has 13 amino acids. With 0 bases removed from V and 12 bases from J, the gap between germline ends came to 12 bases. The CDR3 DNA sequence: TGTGCCAGCAGTTACTCGATAGGCCCGGGGCAGTTCTTC. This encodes CASSYSIGPGQFF.

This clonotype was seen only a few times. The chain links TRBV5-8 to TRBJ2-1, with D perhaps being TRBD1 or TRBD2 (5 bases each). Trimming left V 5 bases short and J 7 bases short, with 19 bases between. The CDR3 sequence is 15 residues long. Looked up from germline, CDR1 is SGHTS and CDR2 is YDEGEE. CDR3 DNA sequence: TGTGCCAGCAGTGCAGGGACCTCCGTGGTGAATGAGCAGTTCTTC. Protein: CASSAGTSVVNEQFF. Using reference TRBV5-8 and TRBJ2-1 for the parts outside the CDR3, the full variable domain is EAGVTQSPTHLIKTRGQQATLRCSPISGHTSVYWYQQALGLGLQFLLWYDEGEERNRGNFPPRFSGRQFPNYSSELNVNALELEDSALYLCASSAGTSVVNEQFFGPGTRLTVL.